Below are 21 T cell receptor beta chains sequenced from a single sample in a study of molecular identifiers for immune sequencing clone quantification. TCRdb re-called the PCR reads through MiXCR, storing one row per CDR3 protein. The sample includes hundreds of thousands of distinct CDR3 sequences, 15% to 20% of them seen just once. Sequenced input: naive CD8+ T cells from blood, with Jurkat cell RNA spiked in. Stated subset: FACS-sorted CD8+CD4-CCR7+CD45RA+ naive T cells. The receptor set was obtained from a human donor in good health. Some libraries in this study had Jurkat cell RNA spiked in.

Regarding this clonotype: A much larger clonotype is one base distant, so this may be a read error. V is TRBV4-3 and J is TRBJ2-3; D not resolved. The V end was cut by 0 bases, the J end by 4 bases, with 20 bases between. CDR1 LGHNA and CDR2 YSLEER come from the germline V gene. The CDR3 extends over 18 amino acids. CDR3 DNA: TGCGCCAGCAGCCAAGACTCGGCGCCGGCAGTGCAAGCAGATACGCAGTATTTT. Translation: CASSQDSAPAVQADTQYF.

This clonotype was observed many times. This chain links TRBV7-2 with TRBJ1-1; D unresolved. Germline V CDR1 and CDR2: SGHTA, FQGNSA. V gave up 3 bases and J gave up 3 bases, with 11 bases separating them. CDR3 length equals 14 residues. CDR3: CASSFDGGYTEAFF. The CDR3, as DNA: TGTGCCAGCAGCTTCGACGGAGGATACACTGAAGCTTTCTTT.

This clonotype was recorded many times. A much more abundant neighbour one base away suggests this may be a read error. This chain connects TRBV27 to TRBJ2-7, with TRBD1 identical over 10 bases. Germline CDR1 is MNHEY and CDR2 is SMNVEV (reference sequence). The CDR3 sequence is 14 residues long. V trimming: 5 bases; J trimming: 2 bases; junction bases outside the gene matches: 3. The CDR3 bases are TGTGCCAGCAGTCGCGGGACAGGGGCCTACGAGCAGTACTTC. It is translated as CASSRGTGAYEQYF.

This clonotype was detected only a few times. The V call is TRBV4-1, the J call TRBJ2-1, with 9 bases that match TRBD1. Germline values: CDR1 MGHRA, CDR2 YSYEKL. The CDR3 extends over 15 amino acids. J gave up 9 bases and V 0 bases, and 6 bases lay outside the gene matches. The CDR3 region is CASSQEGQGGTEQFF. For the CDR3, the DNA is TGCGCCAGCAGCCAAGAGGGACAGGGTGGCACTGAGCAGTTCTTC.

This clonotype was seen repeatedly, ten times or more. The rearrangement links TRBV3-1 to TRBJ1-2, with a possible D match to TRBD1 (5 bases). V was cut by 1 base and J by 4 bases, with 13 bases left in between. The CDR3 contains 15 residues. The germline V gene has CDR1 LGHDT and CDR2 YNNKEL (reference sequence). As DNA, the CDR3 is TGTGCCAGCAGCCAAGGCCGGGGCGCGGGCTATGGCTACACCTTC. This sequence encodes CASSQGRGAGYGYTF.

The sample holds one count of this clonotype. A much larger clone differs from this one at a single base, so this may be a read error. The chain employs TRBV9 and TRBJ2-3; TRBD2 matches 10 bases. CDR1 SGDLS and CDR2 YYNGEE come from the germline V gene. The CDR3 consists of 15 residues. CDR3 DNA sequence: TGTGCCAACAGCCCAGGGACTAGCGCCACAGATACGCAGTATTTT. Translating it yields CANSPGTSATDTQYF. The full variable domain, with the rest looked up from reference TRBV9 and TRBJ2-3, is DSGVTQTPKHLITATGQRVTLRCSPRSGDLSVYWYQQSLDQGLQFLIQYYNGEERAKGNILERFSAQQFPDLHSELNLSSLELGDSALYFCANSPGTSATDTQYFGPGTRLTVL.

In its sample, this clonotype was seen many times. The V and J genes are TRBV5-1 and TRBJ2-3; 8 nucleotides line up with TRBD1. CDR3 size: 16 residues. Germline V gives CDR1 SGHRS, CDR2 YFSETQ. V was pared by 4 bases and J by 0 bases, with 7 bases of the junction left unmatched. The CDR3 nucleotides are TGCGCCAGCAGCCTGACAGGGGTTTGGAGCACAGATACGCAGTATTTT. Its translation is CASSLTGVWSTDTQYF.

This clonotype has ten or more counts. The chain links TRBV7-2 to TRBJ1-1; possible D gene TRBD1, 5 bases. The CDR3 is 15 amino acids. V lost 1 base to trimming and J lost 6 bases, with 15 bases between them. Germline-derived CDR1 and CDR2 are SGHTA and FQGNSA. The CDR3 reads CASSLDDSPGAEAFF. Here the CDR3 DNA reads TGTGCCAGCAGCTTAGATGACAGTCCCGGGGCTGAAGCTTTCTTT.

Of note for this clonotype: This may come from a read error, since a much larger clone is one base off. The chain couples TRBV11-2 to TRBJ2-3; D is undetermined. The J call is uncertain, as TRBJ1-5 better fits the DNA end. This CDR3 is 16 amino acids long. In germline, CDR1 is SGHAT, CDR2 FQNNGV. CDR3 sequence reads: CASSLVVEPSTDTQHF. The DNA for the CDR3 is TGTGCCAGCAGCTTAGTGGTGGAACCTAGCACAGATACGCAGCATTTT.

This sequence joins TRBV7-9 and TRBJ1-2; D gene unclear. The CDR3 consists of 13 residues. From germline, CDR1 is SEHNR and CDR2 FQNEAQ (reference sequence). V lost 1 base and J lost 2, with 5 bases in between. CDR3 sequence reads: CASSLERNYGYTF. The CDR3 DNA reads as TGTGCCAGCAGCTTAGAACGGAACTATGGCTACACCTTC. Using reference TRBV7-9 and TRBJ1-2 for the parts outside the CDR3, the full variable domain is DTGVSQNPRHKITKRGQNVTFRCDPISEHNRLYWYRQTLGQGPEFLTYFQNEAQLEKSRLLSDRFSAERPKGSFSTLEIQRTEQGDSAMYLCASSLERNYGYTFGSGTRLTVV.

This chain links TRBV10-3 with TRBJ2-7; D is unresolved. The germline gives CDR1 ENHRY, CDR2 SYGVKD. V dropped 7 bases and J dropped 2 bases, with 18 bases sitting between them. This CDR3 has 15 amino acids. The CDR3 is CAITDPRTATYEQYF. CDR3 sequence (DNA): TGTGCCATCACTGATCCCCGGACGGCCACCTACGAGCAGTACTTC.

This clonotype was found once. Just one base apart from a much larger clone, this may be a read error. V and J are TRBV10-3 and TRBJ2-1, with D possibly TRBD2 on 6 matching bases. Germline V gives CDR1 ENHRY, CDR2 SYGVKD. The CDR3 contains 13 residues. The CDR3 DNA is TGTGCCATCATTGAGTCCGGGGGAAATGAGCAGTTCTTC. It specifies CAIIESGGNEQFF.

The chain has TRBV28 and TRBJ1-2; D may be TRBD1 (6 bases). This CDR3 has 15 residues. The germline gives CDR1 MDHEN, CDR2 SYDVKM. Trimming removed 6 bases from V and 2 bases from J, with 16 bases in between. The CDR3 sequence is CASSPYAGANYGYTF. In nucleotides, the CDR3 is TGTGCCAGCAGCCCCTATGCGGGGGCGAACTATGGCTACACCTTC.

The table lists this clonotype with many counts. The CDR3 nucleotides read TGTGCCAGCAGTTTTTCCGGGGCGGACTACGAGCAGTACTTC. It specifies CASSFSGADYEQYF. J is TRBJ2-7 and V is TRBV28; D may correspond to TRBD1 or TRBD2 (5 bases each). The V end was cut by 3 bases, the J end by 3 bases, with 12 bases between. The CDR3 extends over 14 amino acids. The germline V gene encodes CDR1 MDHEN and CDR2 SYDVKM.

This clonotype was counted a few times. This clone may be a read error of a much larger clone one base away. This CDR3 is missing its conserved last phenylalanine or tryptophan, likely due to a read error. This chain links TRBV2 with TRBJ2-3; D is undetermined. The V gene lost 5 bases and the J gene lost 2 bases, with 14 bases spanning the gap. Germline V gene lookup returns CDR1 SNHLY and CDR2 FYNNEI. The length of the CDR3 is 15 residues. The DNA for the CDR3 is TGTGCCAGCAGTCAAGTGGAGACAAACACAGATACGCAGTATTCT. Amino acid sequence: CASSQVETNTDTQYS.

The V gene is TRBV5-3, the J gene TRBJ2-7; 8 bases match TRBD1. TRBV5-3 is recorded as an ORF, its role being uncertain. There are 16 residues in the CDR3. Losses at the gene ends were 8 bases for V and 2 bases for J; bases not matched to a gene: 15. The DNA of the CDR3 is TGTGCCAGCACCACACAAACCGGGACAGGCCCCTACGAGCAGTACTTC. Encoded protein: CASTTQTGTGPYEQYF.

This clonotype was found a few times. The chain recombines TRBV7-9 with TRBJ2-3; the D gene is possibly TRBD2 (5 bases). V dropped 5 bases and J dropped 11 bases, with 20 bases sitting between them. The CDR3 runs to 14 residues. Per the germline V gene, CDR1 is SEHNR and CDR2 is FQNEAQ (reference sequence). The CDR3 region has the DNA TGTGCCAGCAGCCCAAGAGCGCTGGAGGAGGTGCAGTATTTT. Encoded protein: CASSPRALEEVQYF.

For the CDR3, the DNA is TGCAGTGCTAGGGAAAGTCAGGGTCTCTCCTACGAGCAGTACTTC. Encoded protein: CSARESQGLSYEQYF. The rearrangement uses TRBV20-1 and TRBJ2-7; a possible D gene is TRBD1 (5 bases). CDR3 size: 15 residues. Looked up from germline, CDR1 is DFQATT and CDR2 is SNEGSKA (reference sequence). Trimming stripped 3 bases from V and 0 bases from J, with 15 bases between.

This clonotype was observed at least ten times. This chain joins TRBV4-1 and TRBJ1-1; the D is unclear. Deletions cut 2 bases from V and 1 base from J, with 8 bases between. The germline gives CDR1 MGHRA, CDR2 YSYEKL. The CDR3 runs 14 residues. The CDR3 protein is CASSQSGRNTEAFF. The CDR3 region has the DNA TGCGCCAGCAGCCAAAGTGGCAGGAACACTGAAGCTTTCTTT.

V is TRBV19 and J is TRBJ2-5; TRBD1 aligns across 9 bases. The CDR3 covers 14 residues. The ends lost 1 base at V and 6 bases at J; junction bases unmatched: 3. Germline V gene sequence: CDR1 LNHDA, CDR2 SQIVND (reference sequence). CDR3 sequence: CASSIGTGEKTQYF. The CDR3 DNA reads as TGTGCCAGTAGTATAGGGACAGGGGAAAAGACCCAGTACTTC.

This clonotype was seen at least ten times. The gene calls are TRBV7-9 and TRBJ2-4; TRBD2 matches 10 bases. From germline, CDR1 is SEHNR and CDR2 FQNEAQ (reference sequence). This CDR3 spans 20 amino acids. V gave up 0 bases and J gave up 3 bases; unmatched junction bases: 14. The CDR3 bases are TGTGCCAGCAGCTTAGCGCTTTATACTAGCGGGACTAAATTCAAAAACATTCAGTACTTC. It is translated as CASSLALYTSGTKFKNIQYF.